This TCR beta chain was recorded in a study of beta chain features in type 1 diabetes. Germline V gives CDR1 SNHLY, CDR2 FYNNEI. The CDR3 is 13 residues long. Trimming took off 6 bases at V and 2 bases at J, with 10 bases between the two ends. The entirety of the isolated RNA underwent reverse transcription, so expressed TCRB transcripts were sequenced. Sequencing used immunoSEQ multiplex PCR; TCRdb keeps in-frame clones, though not all of them. The sample has almost 250,000 clones, less than 15% seen once. The chain carries TRBV2 and TRBJ2-5, with a weak D call TRBD2 (6 bases). Sequences were obtained from naive CD4+ T cells from blood. The TCR comes from a woman aged 40-49 years in good health. The CDR3 nucleotides are TGTGCCAGCAGCCGGGAGTGGCAAGAGACCCAGTACTTC. It codes for CASSREWQETQYF. Combining the CDR3 with reference TRBV2 and TRBJ2-5 gives the whole variable domain EPEVTQTPSHQVTQMGQEVILRCVPISNHLYFYWYRQILGQKVEFLVSFYNNEISEKSEIFDDQFSVERPDGSNFTLKIRSTKLEDSAMYFCASSREWQETQYFGPGTRLLVL.